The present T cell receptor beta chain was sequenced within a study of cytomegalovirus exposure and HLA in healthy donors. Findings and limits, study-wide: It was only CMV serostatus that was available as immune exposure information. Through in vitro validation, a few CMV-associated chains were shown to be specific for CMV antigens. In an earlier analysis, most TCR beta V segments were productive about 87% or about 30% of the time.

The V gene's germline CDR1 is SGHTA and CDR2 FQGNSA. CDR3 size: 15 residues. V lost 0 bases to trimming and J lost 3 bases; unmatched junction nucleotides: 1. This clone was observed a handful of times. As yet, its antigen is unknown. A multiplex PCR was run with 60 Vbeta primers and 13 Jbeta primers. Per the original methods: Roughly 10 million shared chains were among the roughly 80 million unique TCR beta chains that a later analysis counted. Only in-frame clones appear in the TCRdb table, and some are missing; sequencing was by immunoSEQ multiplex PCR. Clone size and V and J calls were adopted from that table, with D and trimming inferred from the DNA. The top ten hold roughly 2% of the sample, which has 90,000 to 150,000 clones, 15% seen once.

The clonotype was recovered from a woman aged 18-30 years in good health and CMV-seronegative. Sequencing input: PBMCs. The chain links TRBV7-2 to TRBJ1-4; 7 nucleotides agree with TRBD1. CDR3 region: CASSLARGPNEKLFF. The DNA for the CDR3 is TGTGCCAGCAGCTTAGCGAGGGGGCCTAATGAAAAACTGTTTTTT.